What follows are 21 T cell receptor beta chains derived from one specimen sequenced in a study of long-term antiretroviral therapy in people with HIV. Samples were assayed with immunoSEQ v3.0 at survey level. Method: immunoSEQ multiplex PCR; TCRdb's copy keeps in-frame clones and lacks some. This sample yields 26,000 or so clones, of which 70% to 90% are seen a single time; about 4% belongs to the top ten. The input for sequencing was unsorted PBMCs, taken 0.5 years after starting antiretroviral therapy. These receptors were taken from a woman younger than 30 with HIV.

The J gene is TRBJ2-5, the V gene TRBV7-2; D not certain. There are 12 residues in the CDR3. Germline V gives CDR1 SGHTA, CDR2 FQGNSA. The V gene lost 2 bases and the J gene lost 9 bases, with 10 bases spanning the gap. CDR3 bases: TGTGCCAGCAGCTTAACGAGTGCGGCCCAGTACTTC. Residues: CASSLTSAAQYF.

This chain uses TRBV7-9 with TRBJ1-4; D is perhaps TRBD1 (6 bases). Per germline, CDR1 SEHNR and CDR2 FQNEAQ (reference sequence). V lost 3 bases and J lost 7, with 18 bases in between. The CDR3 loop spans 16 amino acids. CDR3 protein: CASSLFSGAVGEKLFF. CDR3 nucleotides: TGTGCCAGCAGCTTGTTCTCGGGGGCCGTGGGTGAAAAACTGTTTTTT.

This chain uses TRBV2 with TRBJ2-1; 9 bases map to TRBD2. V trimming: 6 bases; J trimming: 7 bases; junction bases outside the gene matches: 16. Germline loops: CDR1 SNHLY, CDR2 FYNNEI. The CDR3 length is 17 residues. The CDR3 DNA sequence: TGTGCCAGCAGAGACAGGGTCAGGCTAGCGGGAAATAATGAGCAGTTCTTC. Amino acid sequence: CASRDRVRLAGNNEQFF.

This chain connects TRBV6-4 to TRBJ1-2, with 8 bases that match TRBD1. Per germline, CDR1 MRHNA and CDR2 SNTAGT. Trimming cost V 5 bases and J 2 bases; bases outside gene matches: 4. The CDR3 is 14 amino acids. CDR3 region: CASSPTGDNYGYTF. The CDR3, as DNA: TGTGCCAGCAGTCCGACAGGGGACAACTATGGCTACACCTTC.

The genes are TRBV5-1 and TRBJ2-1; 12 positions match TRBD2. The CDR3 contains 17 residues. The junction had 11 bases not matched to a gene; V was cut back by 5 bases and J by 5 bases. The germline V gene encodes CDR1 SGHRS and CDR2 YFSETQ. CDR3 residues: CASSYSTSGRGDNEQFF. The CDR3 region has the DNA TGCGCCAGCAGTTACTCGACTAGCGGGAGAGGCGACAATGAGCAGTTCTTC.

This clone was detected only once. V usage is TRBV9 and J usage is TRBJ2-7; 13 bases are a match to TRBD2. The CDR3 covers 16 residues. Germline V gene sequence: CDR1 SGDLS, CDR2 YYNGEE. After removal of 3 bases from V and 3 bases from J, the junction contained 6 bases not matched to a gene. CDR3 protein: CASSAGTSGILYEQYF. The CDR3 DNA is TGTGCCAGCAGCGCTGGGACTAGCGGGATACTCTACGAGCAGTACTTC.

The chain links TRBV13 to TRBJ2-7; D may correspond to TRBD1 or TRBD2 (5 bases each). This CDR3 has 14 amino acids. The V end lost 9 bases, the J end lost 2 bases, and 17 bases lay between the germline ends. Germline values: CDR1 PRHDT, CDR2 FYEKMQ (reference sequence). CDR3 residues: CASEDGAYPYEQYF. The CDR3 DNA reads TGTGCCAGTGAGGACGGGGCATACCCCTACGAGCAGTACTTC. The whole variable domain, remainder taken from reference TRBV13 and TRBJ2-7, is AAGVIQSPRHLIKEKRETATLKCYPIPRHDTVYWYQQGPGQDPQFLISFYEKMQSDKGSIPDRFSAQQFSDYHSELNMSSLELGDSALYFCASEDGAYPYEQYFGPGTRLTVT.

The CDR3 DNA reads TGTGCCAGTAGTGCCGGGGGTGCAGAGACCCAGTACTTC. It translates to CASSAGGAETQYF. The V gene is TRBV19, the J gene TRBJ2-5, with a possible D match to TRBD2 (6 bases). The CDR3 is made up of 13 amino acids. Germline CDR1 LNHDA, CDR2 SQIVND (reference sequence). V was cut by 5 bases and J by 4 bases, with 11 bases left in between.

CDR3 sequence (DNA): TGTGCCAGCAGTTCCCCAAGCTCTGGAAACACCATATATTTT. Its translation is CASSSPSSGNTIYF. The rearrangement joins TRBV6-5 to TRBJ1-3; D not resolved. Per germline, CDR1 MNHEY and CDR2 SVGAGI. The CDR3 spans 14 residues. V was shortened by 4 bases and J by 0 bases, with 7 bases between the two germline ends.

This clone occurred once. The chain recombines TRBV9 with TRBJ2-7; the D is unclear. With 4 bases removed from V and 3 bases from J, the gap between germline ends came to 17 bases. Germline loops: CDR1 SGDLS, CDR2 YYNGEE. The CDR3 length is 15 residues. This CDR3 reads CASSQERSGSYEQYF. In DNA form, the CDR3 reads TGTGCCAGCAGCCAAGAAAGGTCTGGTAGCTACGAGCAGTACTTC. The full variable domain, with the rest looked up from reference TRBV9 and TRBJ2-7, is DSGVTQTPKHLITATGQRVTLRCSPRSGDLSVYWYQQSLDQGLQFLIQYYNGEERAKGNILERFSAQQFPDLHSELNLSSLELGDSALYFCASSQERSGSYEQYFGPGTRLTVT.

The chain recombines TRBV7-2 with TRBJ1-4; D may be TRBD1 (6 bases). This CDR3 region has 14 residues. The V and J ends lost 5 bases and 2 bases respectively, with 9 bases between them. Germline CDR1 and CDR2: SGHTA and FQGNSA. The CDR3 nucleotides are TGTGCCAGCAGCCGAACAGGGACTAATGAAAAACTGTTTTTT. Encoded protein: CASSRTGTNEKLFF.

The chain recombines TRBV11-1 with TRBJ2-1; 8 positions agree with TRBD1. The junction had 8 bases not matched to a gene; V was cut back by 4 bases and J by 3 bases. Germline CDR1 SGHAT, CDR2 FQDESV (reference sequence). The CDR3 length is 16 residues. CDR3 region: CASSSIGQGRYNEQFF. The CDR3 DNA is TGTGCCAGCAGCTCTATAGGACAGGGCCGCTACAATGAGCAGTTCTTC. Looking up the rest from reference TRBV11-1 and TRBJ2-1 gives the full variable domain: EAEVAQSPRYKITEKSQAVAFWCDPISGHATLYWYRQILGQGPELLVQFQDESVVDDSQLPKDRFSAERLKGVDSTLKIQPAELGDSAMYLCASSSIGQGRYNEQFFGPGTRLTVL.

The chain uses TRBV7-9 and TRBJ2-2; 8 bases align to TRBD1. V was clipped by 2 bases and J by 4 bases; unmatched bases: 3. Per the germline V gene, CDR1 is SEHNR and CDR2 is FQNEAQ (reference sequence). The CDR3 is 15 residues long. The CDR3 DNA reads TGTGCCAGCAGCTTACAGGGGGCGAGCACCGGGGAGCTGTTTTTT. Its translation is CASSLQGASTGELFF.

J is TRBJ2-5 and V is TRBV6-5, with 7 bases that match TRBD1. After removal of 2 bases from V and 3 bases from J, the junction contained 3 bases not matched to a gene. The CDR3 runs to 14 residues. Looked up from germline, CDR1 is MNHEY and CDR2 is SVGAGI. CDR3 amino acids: CASSYRDSEETQYF. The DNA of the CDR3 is TGTGCCAGCAGTTACCGGGACAGCGAAGAGACCCAGTACTTC.

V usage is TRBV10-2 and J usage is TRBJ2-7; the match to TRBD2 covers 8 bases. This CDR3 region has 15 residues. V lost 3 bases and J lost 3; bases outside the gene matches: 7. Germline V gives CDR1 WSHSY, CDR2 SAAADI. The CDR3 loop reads CASSETGGLVYEQYF. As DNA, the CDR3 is TGCGCCAGCAGTGAAACCGGGGGACTAGTCTACGAGCAGTACTTC.

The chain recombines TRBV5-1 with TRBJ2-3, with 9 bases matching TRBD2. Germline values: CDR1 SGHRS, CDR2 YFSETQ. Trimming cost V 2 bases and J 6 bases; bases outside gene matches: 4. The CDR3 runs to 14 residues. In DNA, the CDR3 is TGCGCCAGCAGCTTTAGGACTAGCGCTGATACGCAGTATTTT. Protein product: CASSFRTSADTQYF.

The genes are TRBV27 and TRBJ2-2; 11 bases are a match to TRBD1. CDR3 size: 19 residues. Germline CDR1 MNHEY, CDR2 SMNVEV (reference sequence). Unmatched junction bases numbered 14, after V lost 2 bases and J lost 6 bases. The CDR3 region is CASSLRRLSGQGAAGELFF. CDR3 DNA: TGTGCCAGCAGTTTAAGGAGGCTATCCGGACAGGGGGCGGCCGGGGAGCTGTTTTTT.

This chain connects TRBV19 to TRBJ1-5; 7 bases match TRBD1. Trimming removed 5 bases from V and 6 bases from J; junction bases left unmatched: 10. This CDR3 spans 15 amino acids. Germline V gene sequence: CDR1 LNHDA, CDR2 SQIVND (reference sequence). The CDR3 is CASSGGTAVGQPQHF. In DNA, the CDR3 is TGTGCCAGTAGTGGGGGGACAGCGGTAGGTCAGCCCCAGCATTTT.

The CDR3 is CASTSRGRLKIGGYTF. The CDR3 coding sequence is TGTGCCAGTACGTCTCGGGGGCGGTTAAAGATAGGCGGCTACACCTTC. The V call is TRBV28, the J call TRBJ1-2, with D perhaps TRBD1 (6 bases). Germline loops: CDR1 MDHEN, CDR2 SYDVKM. The CDR3 is made up of 16 amino acids. V gave up 9 bases and J gave up 8 bases, with 28 bases separating them.

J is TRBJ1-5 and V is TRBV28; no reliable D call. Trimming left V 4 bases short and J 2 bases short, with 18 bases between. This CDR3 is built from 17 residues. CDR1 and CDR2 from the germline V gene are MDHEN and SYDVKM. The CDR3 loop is CASSSPLVGVGNQPQHF. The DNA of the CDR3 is TGTGCCAGCAGTTCCCCCCTTGTGGGAGTGGGCAATCAGCCCCAGCATTTT.

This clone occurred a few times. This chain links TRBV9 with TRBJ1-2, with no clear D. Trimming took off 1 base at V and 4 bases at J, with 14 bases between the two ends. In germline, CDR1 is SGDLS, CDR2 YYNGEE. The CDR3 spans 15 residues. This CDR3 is CASSVRGRPGYGYTF. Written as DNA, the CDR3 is TGTGCCAGCAGCGTAAGAGGACGTCCTGGCTATGGCTACACCTTC.